What follows are 9 T cell receptor beta chains derived from one specimen sequenced in a study of blood T cell repertoires in COVID-19. The protocol was immunoSEQ multiplex PCR, while the TCRdb copy is restricted to in-frame clones and leaves out a portion. The sample contains some 81,000 clones, about 90% of which appear only once. The sequencing sample was made of peripheral blood. Every receptor here comes from a woman in her forties or fifties in a cohort sampled during active COVID-19.

In regard to this clone: This CDR3 is also generated by other DNA sequences in the sample. The genes are TRBV18 and TRBJ1-2; 7 bases line up with TRBD1. In germline, CDR1 is KGHSH, CDR2 LQKENI. The CDR3 is 13 amino acids. J gave up 3 bases and V 3 bases, and 1 base lay outside the gene matches. The CDR3: CASSPDRDYGYTF. For the CDR3, the DNA is TGTGCCAGCTCACCCGACAGGGACTATGGCTACACCTTC.

The V gene is TRBV11-2, the J gene TRBJ2-3, with a weak D call TRBD1 (6 bases). This CDR3 comprises 16 residues. The V end lost 7 bases, the J end lost 0 bases, and 17 bases lay between the germline ends. CDR1 is SGHAT and CDR2 is FQNNGV in the germline V gene. The CDR3 DNA reads as TGTGCCAGCACCCCTCGGACAGCGCTAAGCACAGATACGCAGTATTTT. Protein product: CASTPRTALSTDTQYF.

This clone appeared once. The chain has TRBV6-5 and TRBJ1-5; 7 positions match TRBD1. Looked up from germline, CDR1 is MNHEY and CDR2 is SVGAGI. The CDR3 extends over 15 amino acids. V was pared by 0 bases and J by 4 bases, with 3 bases of the junction left unmatched. In nucleotides, the CDR3 is TGTGCCAGCAGTTACTCCCCAGGGGGTAATCAGCCCCAGCATTTT. It specifies CASSYSPGGNQPQHF.

The V and J genes are TRBV2 and TRBJ2-4, with D tentatively TRBD1 (6 bases). CDR3 length equals 13 residues. The ends were cut back, 4 bases at V and 7 bases at J, with 11 bases in the middle. The germline CDR1 and CDR2 sequences are SNHLY and FYNNEI. The CDR3 reads CASSGQAHNIQYF. CDR3 bases: TGTGCCAGCAGTGGACAGGCCCACAACATTCAGTACTTC.

The chain carries TRBV6-5 and TRBJ2-7, with 7 bases identical to TRBD2. This CDR3 is built from 15 residues. Germline V gives CDR1 MNHEY, CDR2 SVGAGI. V shed 2 bases and J 0 bases; nucleotides not matched to a gene: 4. The CDR3 bases are TGTGCCAGCAGTTACGGTCGGGAGGTCTCCTACGAGCAGTACTTC. It is translated as CASSYGREVSYEQYF.

This chain joins TRBV6-5 and TRBJ1-5; D is undetermined. This CDR3 comprises 13 residues. Trimming shortened V by 8 bases and J by 0 bases, and 8 bases separated the two germline ends. In germline, CDR1 is MNHEY, CDR2 SVGAGI. CDR3 in DNA: TGTGCCAGCGGAGAATATAGCAATCAGCCCCAGCATTTT. Amino acids: CASGEYSNQPQHF.

The V call is TRBV30, the J call TRBJ2-1, with TRBD2 matching 12 bases. Germline V CDR1 and CDR2: GTSNPN, SVGIG (reference sequence). This CDR3 is 15 amino acids long. V dropped 2 bases and J dropped 7; count of bases not matched to a gene: 6. The chain's CDR3 is CAWSNGLAGYNEQFF. CDR3 sequence (DNA): TGTGCCTGGAGTAACGGACTAGCGGGATATAATGAGCAGTTCTTC.

V gene TRBV6-2 or TRBV6-3 combines with J gene TRBJ2-1; 10 bases map to TRBD2. The CDR3 runs to 17 residues. J lost 1 base, V lost 2 bases, and 5 bases had no gene match. The germline CDR1 and CDR2 sequences are MNHEY and SVGEGT. CDR3 DNA: TGTGCCAGCAGTTACCCAGCGGGAGGGCCGTCCTACAATGAGCAGTTCTTC. It codes for CASSYPAGGPSYNEQFF.

The chain employs TRBV9 and TRBJ2-3, with TRBD2 matching 8 bases. Germline lookup yields CDR1 SGDLS and CDR2 YYNGEE. The CDR3 runs 16 residues. With 0 bases clipped from V and 8 bases from J, the junction kept 11 bases outside the gene matches. CDR3 coding DNA: TGTGCCAGCAGCGTAGTCGGGGGGGCAGCTCACTCTACGCAGTATTTT. It is translated as CASSVVGGAAHSTQYF.